Only one count was recorded for the clone carrying this TCR beta chain. Its antigen is unidentified. The sample belongs to a study of T cell responses to AZD1222 COVID-19 vaccine. Findings and caveats of the study: Vaccination with two AZD1222 doses was followed by a rise in Spike-specific TCR breadth and depth. Only a handful of AZD1222 recipients, roughly 6 in all, had baseline seropositivity. The peak T cell response came first, and repertoires were sampled only after it. Unmutated variant regions reportedly attract nearly half of all spike-specific TCRs.

Using immunoSEQ multiplex PCR, the repertoire was profiled, and TCRdb retains in-frame clones only, with some absent. The table has around 94,000 clones, roughly 91% seen once. Looked up from germline, CDR1 is SNHLY and CDR2 is FYNNEI. Trimming shortened V by 6 bases and J by 5 bases, and 20 bases separated the two germline ends. The CDR3 totals 15 residues. This sample comprised peripheral blood, obtained on day 0 of AZD1222 vaccination. V gene TRBV2 combines with J gene TRBJ2-7, with TRBD1 as a possible D gene (8 bases). The sequence was collected from an adult in good health. Written as DNA, the CDR3 is TGTGCCAGCAGGCCTAAGACAGGGGAGGGCAACGAGCAGTACTTC. Translated, it gives CASRPKTGEGNEQYF.